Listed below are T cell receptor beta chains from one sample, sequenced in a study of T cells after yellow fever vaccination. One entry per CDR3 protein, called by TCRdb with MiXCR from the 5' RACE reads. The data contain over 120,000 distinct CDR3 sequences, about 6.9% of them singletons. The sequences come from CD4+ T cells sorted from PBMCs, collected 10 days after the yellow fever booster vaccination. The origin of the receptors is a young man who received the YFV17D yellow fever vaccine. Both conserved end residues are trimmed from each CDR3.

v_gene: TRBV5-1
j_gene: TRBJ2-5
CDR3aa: ASSLGTSGERATQY

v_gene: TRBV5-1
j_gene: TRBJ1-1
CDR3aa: ASSGGSFTEAF

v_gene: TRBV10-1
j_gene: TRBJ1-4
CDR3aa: ASSENAEKLF

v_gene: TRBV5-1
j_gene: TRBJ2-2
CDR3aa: ASRLDRLNTGELF

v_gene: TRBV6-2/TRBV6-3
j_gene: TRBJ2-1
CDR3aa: ASRPNVLAAAYNEQF

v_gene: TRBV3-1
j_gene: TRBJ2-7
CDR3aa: ASSQLPRPYEQY

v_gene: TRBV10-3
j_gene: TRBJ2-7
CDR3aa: AISQGGTGVYEQY

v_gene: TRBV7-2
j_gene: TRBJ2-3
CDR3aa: ASSLMGVLGGLNTQY

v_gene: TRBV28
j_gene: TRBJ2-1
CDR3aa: ASSLGTFEQF

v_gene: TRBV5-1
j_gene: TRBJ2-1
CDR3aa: ASSLLPAGVYNEQF